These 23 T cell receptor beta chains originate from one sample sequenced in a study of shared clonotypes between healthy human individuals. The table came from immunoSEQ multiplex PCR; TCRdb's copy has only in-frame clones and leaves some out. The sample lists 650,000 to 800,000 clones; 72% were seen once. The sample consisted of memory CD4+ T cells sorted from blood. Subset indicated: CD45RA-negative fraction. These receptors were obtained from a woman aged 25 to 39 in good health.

Here the CDR3 reads CASSVVLAGSYNEQFF. CDR3 sequence (DNA): TGTGCCAGCAGCGTAGTTTTAGCGGGGTCGTACAATGAGCAGTTCTTC. The genes are TRBV9 and TRBJ2-1; 8 bases align to TRBD2. V shed 0 bases, J shed 4 bases, and the junction held 6 bases outside the gene matches. The germline V gene encodes CDR1 SGDLS and CDR2 YYNGEE. CDR3 length: 16 amino acids.

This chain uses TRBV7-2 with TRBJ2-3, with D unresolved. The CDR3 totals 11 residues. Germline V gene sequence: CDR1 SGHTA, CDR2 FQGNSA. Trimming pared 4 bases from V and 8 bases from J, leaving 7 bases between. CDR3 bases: TGTGCCAGCAGCTCGCGTGCTACGCAGTATTTT. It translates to CASSSRATQYF.

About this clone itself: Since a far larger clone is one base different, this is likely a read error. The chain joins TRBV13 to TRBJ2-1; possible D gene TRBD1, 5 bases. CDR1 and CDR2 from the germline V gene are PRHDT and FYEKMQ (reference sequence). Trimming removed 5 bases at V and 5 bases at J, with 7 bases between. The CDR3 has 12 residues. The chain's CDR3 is CASSPRDNEQFF. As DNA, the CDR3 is TGTGCCAGCAGCCCCAGGGACAATGAGCAGTTCTTC. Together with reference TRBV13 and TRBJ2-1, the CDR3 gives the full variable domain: AAGVIQSPRHLIKEKRETATLKCYPIPRHDTVYWYQQGPGQDPQFLISFYEKMQSDKGSIPDRFSAQQFSDYHSELNMSSLELGDSALYFCASSPRDNEQFFGPGTRLTVL.

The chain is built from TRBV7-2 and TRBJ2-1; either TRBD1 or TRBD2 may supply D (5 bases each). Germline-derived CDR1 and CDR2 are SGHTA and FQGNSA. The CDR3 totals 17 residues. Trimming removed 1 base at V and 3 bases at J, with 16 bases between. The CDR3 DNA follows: TGTGCCAGCAGCTTAGAAACAGGCCGGGCGGGCTACAATGAGCAGTTCTTC. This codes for CASSLETGRAGYNEQFF.

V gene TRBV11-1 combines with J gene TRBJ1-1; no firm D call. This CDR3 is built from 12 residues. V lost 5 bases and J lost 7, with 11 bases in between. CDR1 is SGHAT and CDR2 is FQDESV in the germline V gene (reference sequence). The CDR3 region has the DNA TGTGCCAGCAGCCCAAGGCGTATTGAAGCTTTCTTT. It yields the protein CASSPRRIEAFF. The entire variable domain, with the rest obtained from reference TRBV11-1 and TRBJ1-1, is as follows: EAEVAQSPRYKITEKSQAVAFWCDPISGHATLYWYRQILGQGPELLVQFQDESVVDDSQLPKDRFSAERLKGVDSTLKIQPAELGDSAMYLCASSPRRIEAFFGQGTRLTVV.

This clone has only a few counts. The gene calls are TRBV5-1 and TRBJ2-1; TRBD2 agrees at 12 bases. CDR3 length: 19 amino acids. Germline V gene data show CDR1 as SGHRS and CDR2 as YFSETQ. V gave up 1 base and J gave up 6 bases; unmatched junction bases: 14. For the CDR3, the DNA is TGCGCCAGCAGCTTGTTAGGCAGGAGTCTAGCGGGAGGGGGCAATGAGCAGTTCTTC. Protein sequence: CASSLLGRSLAGGGNEQFF.

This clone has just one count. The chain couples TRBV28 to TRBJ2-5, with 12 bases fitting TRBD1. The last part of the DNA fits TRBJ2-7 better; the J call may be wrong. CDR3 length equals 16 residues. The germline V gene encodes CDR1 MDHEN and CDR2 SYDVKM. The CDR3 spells CASSPGQGARTAEQYF. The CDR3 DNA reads TGTGCCAGCAGTCCGGGACAGGGGGCACGAACAGCCGAGCAGTACTTC.

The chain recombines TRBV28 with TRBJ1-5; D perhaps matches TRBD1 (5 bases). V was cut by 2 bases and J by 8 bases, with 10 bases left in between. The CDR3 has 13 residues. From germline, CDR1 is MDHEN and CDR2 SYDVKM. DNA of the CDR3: TGTGCCAGCAGTTTAACCGGGGGAAAGCCCCAGCATTTT. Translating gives CASSLTGGKPQHF.

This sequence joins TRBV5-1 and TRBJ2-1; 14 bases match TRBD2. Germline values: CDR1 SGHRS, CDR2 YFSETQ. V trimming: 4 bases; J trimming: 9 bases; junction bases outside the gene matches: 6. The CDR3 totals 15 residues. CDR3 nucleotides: TGCGCCAGCAGCGAGGGACTAGCGGGAGCGGGTGAGCAGTTCTTC. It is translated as CASSEGLAGAGEQFF.

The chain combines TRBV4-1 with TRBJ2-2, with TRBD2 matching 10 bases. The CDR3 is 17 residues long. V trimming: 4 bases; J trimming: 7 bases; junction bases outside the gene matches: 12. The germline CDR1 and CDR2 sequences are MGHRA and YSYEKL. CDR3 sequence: CASSPHGTSEFYGELFF. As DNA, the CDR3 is TGCGCCAGCAGCCCACACGGGACTAGCGAGTTCTACGGGGAGCTGTTTTTT.

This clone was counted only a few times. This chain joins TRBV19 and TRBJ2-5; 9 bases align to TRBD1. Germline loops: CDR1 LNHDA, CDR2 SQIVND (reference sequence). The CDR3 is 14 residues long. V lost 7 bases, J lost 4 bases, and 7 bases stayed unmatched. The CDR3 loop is CASNEVQGAETQYF. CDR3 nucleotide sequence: TGTGCCAGTAACGAGGTACAGGGGGCAGAGACCCAGTACTTC.

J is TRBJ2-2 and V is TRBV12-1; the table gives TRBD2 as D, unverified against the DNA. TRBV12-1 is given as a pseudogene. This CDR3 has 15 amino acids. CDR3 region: CASSFDREWSGELFF. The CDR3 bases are TGTGCCAGCAGCTTTGACCGGGAGTGGTCCGGGGAGCTGTTTTTT.

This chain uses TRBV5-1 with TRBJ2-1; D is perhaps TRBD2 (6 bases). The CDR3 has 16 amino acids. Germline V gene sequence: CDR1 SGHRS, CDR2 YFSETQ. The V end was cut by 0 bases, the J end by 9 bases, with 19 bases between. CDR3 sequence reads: CASSLVENGRGSEQFF. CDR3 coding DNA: TGCGCCAGCAGCTTGGTGGAAAACGGGAGAGGGAGTGAGCAGTTCTTC.

This CDR3 reads CASSGRVVGFDIQYF. The CDR3 nucleotides are TGTGCCAGCAGTGGAAGGGTTGTAGGGTTCGACATTCAGTACTTC. The gene calls are TRBV6-1 and TRBJ2-4; D unclear. This CDR3 has 15 residues. CDR1 and CDR2 (germline): MNHNS, SASEGT. Deletions cut 4 bases from V and 8 bases from J, with 18 bases between.

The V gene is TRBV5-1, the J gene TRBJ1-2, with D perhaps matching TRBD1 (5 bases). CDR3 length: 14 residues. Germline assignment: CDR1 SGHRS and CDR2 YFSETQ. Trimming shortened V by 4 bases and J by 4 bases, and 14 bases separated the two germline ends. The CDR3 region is CASSPIGVAYGYTF. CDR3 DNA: TGCGCCAGCAGCCCCATAGGGGTAGCCTATGGCTACACCTTC.

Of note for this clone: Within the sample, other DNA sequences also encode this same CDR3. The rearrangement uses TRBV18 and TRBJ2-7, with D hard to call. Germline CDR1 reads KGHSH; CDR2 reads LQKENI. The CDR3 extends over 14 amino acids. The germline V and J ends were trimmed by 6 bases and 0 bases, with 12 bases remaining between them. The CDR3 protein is CASSRTSSSYEQYF. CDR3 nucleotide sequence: TGTGCCAGCTCGCGAACATCGAGCTCCTACGAGCAGTACTTC.

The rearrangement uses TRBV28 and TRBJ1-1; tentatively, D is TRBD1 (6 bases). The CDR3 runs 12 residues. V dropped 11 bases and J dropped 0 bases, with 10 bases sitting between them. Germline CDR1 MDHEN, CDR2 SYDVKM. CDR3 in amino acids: CAARGVNTEAFF. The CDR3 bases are TGTGCCGCCAGGGGAGTGAACACTGAAGCTTTCTTT. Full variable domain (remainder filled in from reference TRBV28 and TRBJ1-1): DVKVTQSSRYLVKRTGEKVFLECVQDMDHENMFWYRQDPGLGLRLIYFSYDVKMKEKGDIPEGYSVSREKKERFSLILESASTNQTSMYLCAARGVNTEAFFGQGTRLTVV.

CDR3: CASSHPGGREQFF. In DNA form, the CDR3 reads TGTGCCAGTAGTCATCCGGGAGGGCGTGAGCAGTTCTTC. The chain recombines TRBV19 with TRBJ2-1; 8 bases fit TRBD2. V was clipped by 5 bases and J by 9 bases; unmatched bases: 6. The CDR3 length is 13 residues. Germline V gene data show CDR1 as LNHDA and CDR2 as SQIVND (reference sequence).

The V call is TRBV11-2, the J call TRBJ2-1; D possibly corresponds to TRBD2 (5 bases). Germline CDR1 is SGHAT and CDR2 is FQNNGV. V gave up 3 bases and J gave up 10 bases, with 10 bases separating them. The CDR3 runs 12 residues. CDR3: CASSFRGWEQFF. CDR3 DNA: TGTGCCAGCAGCTTCAGAGGGTGGGAGCAGTTCTTC.

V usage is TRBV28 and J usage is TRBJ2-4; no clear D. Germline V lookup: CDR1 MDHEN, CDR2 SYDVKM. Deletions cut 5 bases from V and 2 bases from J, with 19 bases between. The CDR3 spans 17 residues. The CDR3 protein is CASSGFIAAQPKNIQYF. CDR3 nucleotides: TGTGCCAGCAGTGGATTCATAGCCGCGCAACCCAAAAACATTCAGTACTTC.

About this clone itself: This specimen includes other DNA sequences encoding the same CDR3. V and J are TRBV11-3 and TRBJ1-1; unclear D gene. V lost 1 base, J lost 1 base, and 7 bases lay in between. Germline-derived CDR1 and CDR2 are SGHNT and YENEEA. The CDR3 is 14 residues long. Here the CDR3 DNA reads TGTGCCAGCAGCTTAGTGGCAGGGAACACTGAAGCTTTCTTT. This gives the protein CASSLVAGNTEAFF.

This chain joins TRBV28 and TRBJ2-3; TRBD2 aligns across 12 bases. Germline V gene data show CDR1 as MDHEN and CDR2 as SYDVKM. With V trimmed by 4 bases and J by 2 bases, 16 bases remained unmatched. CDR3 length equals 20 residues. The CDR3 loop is CASSSRLASGRVSDTDTQYF. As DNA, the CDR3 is TGTGCCAGCAGTTCTCGATTGGCTAGCGGGAGGGTCTCTGACACAGATACGCAGTATTTT.

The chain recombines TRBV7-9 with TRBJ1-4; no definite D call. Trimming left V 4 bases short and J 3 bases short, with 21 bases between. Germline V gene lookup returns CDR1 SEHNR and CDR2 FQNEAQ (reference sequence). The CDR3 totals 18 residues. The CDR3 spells CASSSRTETLGANEKLFF. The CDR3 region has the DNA TGTGCCAGCAGCTCCCGGACCGAAACCCTGGGAGCTAATGAAAAACTGTTTTTT.